This TCR beta chain was sequenced for a study of blood T cells in healthy people across ages. Study results and limitations: Samples with more naive T cells showed higher observed beta diversity. Higher diversity, along with more naive CD4+ cells, distinguished long-lived donors from aged donors. CMV status of donors was unknown, possibly confounding expanded clonotype changes. Total diversity from one million sequenced T cells was likely underestimated.

This CDR3 spans 13 amino acids. The germline gives CDR1 DFQATT, CDR2 SNEGSKA (reference sequence). V dropped 7 bases and J dropped 3 bases, with 12 bases sitting between them. PCR was performed a second time for 7 to 11 cycles using a sample-barcoded 5' primer and a J-beta primer mix. TCRdb itself ran the 5' RACE reads through MiXCR, one entry per CDR3 protein. Found here are about 1.4 million distinct CDR3 sequences, around 59% of them singletons; the top ten hold 5% to 7%. With regard to this clonotype: No antigen is known for it.

Sequencing was done on a sample of blood. This sequence joins TRBV20-1 and TRBJ2-2, with D possibly being TRBD1 (6 bases). This receptor was taken from a man in his late teens or twenties in good health. CDR3 in amino acids: CSVSGEYTGELFF. In DNA form, the CDR3 reads TGCAGTGTTTCAGGGGAATACACCGGGGAGCTGTTTTTT.